This T cell receptor (beta chain) was captured by sequencing in a study of neurological immune-mediated disorders. The germline CDR1 and CDR2 sequences are DFQATT and SNEGSKA (reference sequence). After removal of 3 bases from V and 0 bases from J, the junction contained 5 bases not matched to a gene. CDR3 length: 16 residues. Synthesis of cDNA used 5'RACE (with 10-nucleotide random UMIs). TCRdb recomputed calls from the 5' RACE reads with MiXCR, one row per CDR3 protein. The sample contains tens of thousands of distinct CDR3 sequences, 2.5% of which appear only once. This clonotype was seen at least ten times. Antigen specificity is unknown. General study points: The absence of any CDR3 amino acid sequence shared by expanded clones across subjects suggests that repertoires were private in all groups. The greatest TCR clonal expansion occurred in HTLV-1-associated myelopathy and the least in multiple sclerosis, which fell below healthy controls.

Material: PBMCs. The TCR comes from a man over 45 with multiple sclerosis. The V and J genes are TRBV20-1 and TRBJ2-4; 10 positions match TRBD2. The CDR3 here is CSASPLAGLAKNIQYF. CDR3 DNA: TGCAGTGCTAGTCCACTAGCGGGGCTAGCCAAAAACATTCAGTACTTC.